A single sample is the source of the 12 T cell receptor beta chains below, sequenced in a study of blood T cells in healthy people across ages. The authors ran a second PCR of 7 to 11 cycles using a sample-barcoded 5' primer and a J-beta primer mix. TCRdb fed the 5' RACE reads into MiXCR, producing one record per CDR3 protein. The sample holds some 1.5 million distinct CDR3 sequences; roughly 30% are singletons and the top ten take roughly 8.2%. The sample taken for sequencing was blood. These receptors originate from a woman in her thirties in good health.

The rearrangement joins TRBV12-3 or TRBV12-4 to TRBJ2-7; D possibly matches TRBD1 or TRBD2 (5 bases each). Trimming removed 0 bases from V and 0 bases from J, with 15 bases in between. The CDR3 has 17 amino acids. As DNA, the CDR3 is TGTGCCAGCAGTTTAGCGCGAGGGACGGCGAGCTCCTACGAGCAGTACTTC. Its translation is CASSLARGTASSYEQYF.

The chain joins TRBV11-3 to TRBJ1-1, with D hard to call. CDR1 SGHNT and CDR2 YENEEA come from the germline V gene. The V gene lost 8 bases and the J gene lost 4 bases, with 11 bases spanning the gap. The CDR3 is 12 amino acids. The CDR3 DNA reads TGTGCCAGCCGGGTGAGAGGCACTGAAGCTTTCTTT. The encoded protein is CASRVRGTEAFF.

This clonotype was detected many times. CDR3 bases: TGTGCCAGCAGTTTCTTTCAGGGCCAGAACACTGAAGCTTTCTTT. Translation: CASSFFQGQNTEAFF. The chain couples TRBV12-3 or TRBV12-4 to TRBJ1-1, with a tentative D call TRBD1 (5 bases). The CDR3 spans 15 residues. V gave up 3 bases and J gave up 1 base, with 12 bases separating them.

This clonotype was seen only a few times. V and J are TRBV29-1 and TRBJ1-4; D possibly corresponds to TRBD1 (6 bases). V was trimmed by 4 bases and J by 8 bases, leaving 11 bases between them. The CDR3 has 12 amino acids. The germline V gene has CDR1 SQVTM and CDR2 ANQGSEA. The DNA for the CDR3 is TGCAGCGTTGCTCTTACAGGGGAAAAACTGTTTTTT. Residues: CSVALTGEKLFF.

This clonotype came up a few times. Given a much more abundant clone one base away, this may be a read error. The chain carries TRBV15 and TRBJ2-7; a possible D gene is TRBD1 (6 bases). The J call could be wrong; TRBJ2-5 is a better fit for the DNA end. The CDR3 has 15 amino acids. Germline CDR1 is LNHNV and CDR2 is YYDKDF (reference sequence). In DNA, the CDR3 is TGTGCCACCAGCACCGATGTCGGCAGGGGCGAGACCCAGTACTTC. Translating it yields CATSTDVGRGETQYF.

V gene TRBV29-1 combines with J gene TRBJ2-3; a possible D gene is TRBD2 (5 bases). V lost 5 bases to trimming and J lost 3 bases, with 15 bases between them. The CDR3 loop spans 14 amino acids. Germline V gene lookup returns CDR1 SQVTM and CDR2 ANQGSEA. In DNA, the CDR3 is TGCAGCGTTCGGACTGGTTTGGGGACAGATACGCAGTATTTT. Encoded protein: CSVRTGLGTDTQYF.

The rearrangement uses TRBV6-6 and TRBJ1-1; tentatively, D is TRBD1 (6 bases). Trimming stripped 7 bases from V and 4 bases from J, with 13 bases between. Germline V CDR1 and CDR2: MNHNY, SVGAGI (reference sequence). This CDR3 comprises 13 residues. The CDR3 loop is CASTTGRGTEAFF. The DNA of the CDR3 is TGTGCCAGCACCACAGGGAGGGGCACTGAAGCTTTCTTT.

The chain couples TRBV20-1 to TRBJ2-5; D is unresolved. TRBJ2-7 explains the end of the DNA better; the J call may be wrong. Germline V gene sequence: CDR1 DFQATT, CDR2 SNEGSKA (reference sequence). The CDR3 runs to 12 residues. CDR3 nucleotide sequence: TGCAGTGCTGTGACGGGCGGCCACGAGCAGTACTTC. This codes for CSAVTGGHEQYF.

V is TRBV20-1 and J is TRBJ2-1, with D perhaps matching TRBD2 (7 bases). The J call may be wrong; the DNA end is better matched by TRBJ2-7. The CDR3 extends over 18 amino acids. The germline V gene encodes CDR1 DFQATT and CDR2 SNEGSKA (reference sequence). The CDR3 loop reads CSARVGGRGGPSYNEQYF. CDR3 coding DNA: TGCAGTGCTAGAGTGGGAGGTAGGGGGGGCCCCTCCTACAATGAGCAGTACTTC.

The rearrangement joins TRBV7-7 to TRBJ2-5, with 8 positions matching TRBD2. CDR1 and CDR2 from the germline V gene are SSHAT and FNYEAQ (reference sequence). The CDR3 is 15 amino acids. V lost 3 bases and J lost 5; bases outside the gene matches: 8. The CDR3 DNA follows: TGTGCCAGCAGCTTCACCGGGACTAGAGGGGAGACCCAGTACTTC. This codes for CASSFTGTRGETQYF.

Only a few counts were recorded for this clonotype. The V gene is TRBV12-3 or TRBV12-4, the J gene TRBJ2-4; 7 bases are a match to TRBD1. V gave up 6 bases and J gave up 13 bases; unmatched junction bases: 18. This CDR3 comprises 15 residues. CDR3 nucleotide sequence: TGTGCCAGCAGATCCGGGACAGCCATCCGCAATGAGCAGTACTTC. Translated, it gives CASRSGTAIRNEQYF.

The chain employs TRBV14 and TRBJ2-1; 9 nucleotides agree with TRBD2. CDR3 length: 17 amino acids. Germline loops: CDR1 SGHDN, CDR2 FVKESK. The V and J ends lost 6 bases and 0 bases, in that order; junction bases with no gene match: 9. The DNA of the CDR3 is TGTGCCAGCAGTCCCGGGACTAGCTCCAGCTCCTACAATGAGCAGTTCTTC. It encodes CASSPGTSSSSYNEQFF.